This T cell receptor (beta chain) was found in a study of cytotoxic CD8 clonotypes in ibrutinib-treated CLL. The study, taken as a whole, reports: Baseline values of clonality outstripped age-matched healthy donors and followed circulating CD8+ T-cell counts.

CDR1 MNHNS and CDR2 SASEGT come from the germline V gene. The V segment lost 4 bases and the J segment 7 bases; nucleotides outside the gene matches: 7. The CDR3 is 16 amino acids. As input for TCR beta libraries, about 2 micrograms of genomic DNA came from cryopreserved PBMCs. Comments on this clone: Antigen: not known.

Profiled with immunoSEQ multiplex PCR; TCRdb holds only in-frame clones, not every one. The table includes 200,000 to 250,000 clones, 70% detected once. The sample in question was PBMCs, obtained after 12 months of ibrutinib treatment. This clonotype originated in a human donor with chronic lymphocytic leukemia. V gene TRBV6-1 combines with J gene TRBJ2-3, with TRBD2 matching over 14 bases. As DNA, the CDR3 is TGTGCCAGCAGTGGAGGACTAGCGGGAGGTTTATATACGCAGTATTTT. Its protein is CASSGGLAGGLYTQYF.